These T cell receptor beta chains were read from a single sample in a study of shared clonotypes between healthy human individuals. TCRdb keeps only in-frame clones here, not all; method: immunoSEQ multiplex PCR. The sample includes about 2.1 million clones, roughly 93% of them seen just once. Input material: naive CD8+ T cells from PBMCs. Receptors originate from a young man in good health. Some clones in this sample may be carry-over from other donors' samples. Each CDR3 is given with its conserved first and last residue. The order of the fields is D gene, clone size, V gene, J gene, CDR3 protein, CDR3 DNA. A D gene is named only where the DNA matches it firmly. Clone size is stated in some rows and not others, as once, few, many or a class when expanded.

>NA|once|TRBV7-2|TRBJ2-5
CASSLERVREPRETQYF
TGTGCCAGCAGCTTAGAGAGAGTAAGGGAACCTCGAGAGACCCAGTACTTC
>NA|NA|TRBV5-1|TRBJ2-7
CASSLAGVSYEQYF
TGCGCCAGCAGCTTGGCTGGGGTTAGCTACGAGCAGTACTTC
>NA|NA|TRBV6-5|TRBJ1-1
CASSYIKVGEAFF
TGTGCCAGCAGTTACATAAAGGTGGGCGAAGCTTTCTTT
>TRBD2|once|TRBV29-1|TRBJ2-7
CSVGGTTYEQYF
TGCAGCGTTGGTGGGACTACCTACGAGCAGTACTTC
>TRBD2|NA|TRBV28|TRBJ2-7
CASTPAGSSYEQYF
TGTGCCAGCACCCCAGCGGGGAGCTCCTACGAGCAGTACTTC
>NA|NA|TRBV29-1|TRBJ2-1
CSVLRGASGHEQFF
TGCAGCGTCCTAAGGGGCGCTTCTGGGCATGAGCAGTTCTTC
>NA|NA|TRBV29-1|TRBJ1-2
CSARLQPRYGYTF
TGCAGCGCCCGACTACAGCCTCGCTATGGCTACACCTTC
>NA|NA|TRBV7-9|TRBJ2-1
CASSQNYNEQFF
TGTGCCAGCAGCCAAAACTACAATGAGCAGTTCTTC
>NA|NA|TRBV2|TRBJ2-1
CASSEALLGLDQGIF
TGTGCCAGCAGTGAAGCGCTTCTCGGGTTGGACCAGGGGATCTTC
>NA|NA|TRBV29-1|TRBJ1-1
CSVQGERAFF
TGCAGCGTACAGGGAGAACGGGCTTTCTTT
>NA|NA|TRBV6-5|TRBJ2-7
CASSFSNRDEQYF
TGTGCCAGCAGTTTCTCTAACAGGGACGAGCAGTACTTC
>TRBD1|NA|TRBV27|TRBJ2-7
CASSLSPGTAAGEQYF
TGTGCCAGCAGTTTATCCCCCGGGACAGCGGCTGGCGAGCAGTACTTC
>NA|NA|TRBV28|TRBJ2-2
CASTWIGELFF
TGTGCCAGCACCTGGATCGGGGAGCTGTTTTTT
>NA|NA|TRBV19|TRBJ2-1
CASRSLYPFSDEQFF
TGTGCCAGTAGATCCTTGTATCCGTTTAGCGATGAGCAGTTCTTC
>NA|NA|TRBV5-1|TRBJ1-2
CASKTSGESYGYTF
TGCGCCAGCAAAACCTCAGGGGAATCCTATGGCTACACCTTC